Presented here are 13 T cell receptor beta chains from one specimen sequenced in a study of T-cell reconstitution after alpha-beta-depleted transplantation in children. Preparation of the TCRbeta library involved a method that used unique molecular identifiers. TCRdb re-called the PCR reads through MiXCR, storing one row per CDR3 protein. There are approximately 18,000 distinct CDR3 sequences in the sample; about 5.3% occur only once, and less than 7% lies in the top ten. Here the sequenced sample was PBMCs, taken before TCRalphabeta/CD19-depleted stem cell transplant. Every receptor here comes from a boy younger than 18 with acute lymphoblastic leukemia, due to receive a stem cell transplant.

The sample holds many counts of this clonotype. The CDR3 loop is CASRNRDNPEKLFF. The CDR3 DNA follows: TGTGCCAGCAGAAACCGGGACAACCCTGAAAAACTGTTTTTT. The chain links TRBV27 to TRBJ1-4; a possible D gene is TRBD1 (6 bases). The CDR3 runs 14 residues. The germline V gene has CDR1 MNHEY and CDR2 SMNVEV (reference sequence). The V end was cut by 6 bases, the J end by 7 bases, with 15 bases between.

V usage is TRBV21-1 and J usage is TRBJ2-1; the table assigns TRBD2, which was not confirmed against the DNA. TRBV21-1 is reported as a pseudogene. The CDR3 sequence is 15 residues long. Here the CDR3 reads CASSKSRGRANEQFF. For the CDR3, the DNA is TGTGCCAGCAGCAAATCCCGCGGGAGGGCCAATGAGCAGTTCTTC.

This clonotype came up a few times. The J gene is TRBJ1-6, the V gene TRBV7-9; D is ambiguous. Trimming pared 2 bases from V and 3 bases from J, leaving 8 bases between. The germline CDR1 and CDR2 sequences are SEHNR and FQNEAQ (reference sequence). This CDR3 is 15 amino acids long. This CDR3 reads CASSLNRYYNSPLHF. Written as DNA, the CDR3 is TGTGCCAGCAGCTTAAACAGATACTATAATTCACCCCTCCACTTT.

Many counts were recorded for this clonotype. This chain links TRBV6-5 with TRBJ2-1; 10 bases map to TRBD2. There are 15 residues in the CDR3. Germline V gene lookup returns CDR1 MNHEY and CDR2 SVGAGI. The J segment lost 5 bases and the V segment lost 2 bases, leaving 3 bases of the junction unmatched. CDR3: CASSYMLAGDNEQFF. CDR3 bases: TGTGCCAGCAGTTACATGCTAGCGGGGGACAATGAGCAGTTCTTC.

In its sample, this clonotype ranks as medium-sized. The CDR3 region has the DNA TGTGCCAGCAGTTTAGAGGTCAGCTCCTACGAGCAGTACTTC. This translates into CASSLEVSSYEQYF. V and J are TRBV12-3 or TRBV12-4 and TRBJ2-7; D gene ambiguous. V dropped 1 base and J dropped 0 bases, with 7 bases sitting between them. The CDR3 is 14 amino acids.

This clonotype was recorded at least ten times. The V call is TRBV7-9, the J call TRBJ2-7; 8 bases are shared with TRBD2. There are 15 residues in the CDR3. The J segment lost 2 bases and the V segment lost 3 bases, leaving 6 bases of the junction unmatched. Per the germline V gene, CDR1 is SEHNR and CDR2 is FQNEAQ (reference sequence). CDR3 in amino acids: CASSLVGRGAYEQYF. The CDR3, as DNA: TGTGCCAGCAGCTTGGTCGGGAGGGGCGCCTACGAGCAGTACTTC.

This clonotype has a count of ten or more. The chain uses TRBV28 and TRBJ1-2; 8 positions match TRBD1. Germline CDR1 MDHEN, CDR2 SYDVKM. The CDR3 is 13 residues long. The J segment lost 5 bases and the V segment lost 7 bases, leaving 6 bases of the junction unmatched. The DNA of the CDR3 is TGTGCCAGCACCCCGGGACAGGCTTATGGCTACACCTTC. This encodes CASTPGQAYGYTF.

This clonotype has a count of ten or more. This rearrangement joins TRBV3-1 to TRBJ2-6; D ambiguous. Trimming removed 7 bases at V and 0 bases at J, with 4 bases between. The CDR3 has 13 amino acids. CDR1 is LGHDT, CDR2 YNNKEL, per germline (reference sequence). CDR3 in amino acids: CASKLSGANVLTF. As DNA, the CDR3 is TGTGCCAGCAAACTCTCTGGGGCCAACGTCCTGACTTTC.

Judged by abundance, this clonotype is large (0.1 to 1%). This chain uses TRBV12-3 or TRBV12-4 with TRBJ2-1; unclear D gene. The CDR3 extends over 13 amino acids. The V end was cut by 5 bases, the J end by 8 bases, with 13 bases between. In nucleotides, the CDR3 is TGTGCCAGCAGTCCCCCCCTTTGGTATGAGCAGTTCTTC. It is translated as CASSPPLWYEQFF.

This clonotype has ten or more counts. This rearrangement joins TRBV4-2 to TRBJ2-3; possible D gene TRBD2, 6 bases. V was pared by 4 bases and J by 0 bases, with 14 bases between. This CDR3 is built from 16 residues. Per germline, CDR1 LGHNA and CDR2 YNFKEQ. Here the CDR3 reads CASSPRSSGSTDTQYF. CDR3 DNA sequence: TGTGCCAGCAGCCCCCGCAGTAGCGGCAGCACAGATACGCAGTATTTT.

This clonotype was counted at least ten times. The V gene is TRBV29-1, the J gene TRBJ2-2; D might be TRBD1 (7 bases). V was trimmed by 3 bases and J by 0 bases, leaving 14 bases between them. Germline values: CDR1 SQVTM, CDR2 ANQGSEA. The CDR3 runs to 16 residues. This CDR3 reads CSVESGGTANTGELFF. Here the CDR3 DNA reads TGCAGCGTTGAGAGTGGGGGGACAGCGAACACCGGGGAGCTGTTTTTT.

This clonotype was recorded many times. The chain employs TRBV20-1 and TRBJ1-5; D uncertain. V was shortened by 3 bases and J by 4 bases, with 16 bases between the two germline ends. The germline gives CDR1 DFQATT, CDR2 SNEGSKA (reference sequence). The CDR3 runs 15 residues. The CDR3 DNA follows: TGCAGTGCTAGGCAGTCCCTATCTCTTAATCAGCCCCAGCATTTT. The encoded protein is CSARQSLSLNQPQHF.

DNA of the CDR3: TGTGCCAGCAGCCCCGGGCACGTCTGTGGCTACACCTTC. It yields the protein CASSPGHVCGYTF. The chain combines TRBV4-2 with TRBJ1-2, with D hard to call. V gave up 4 bases and J gave up 7 bases, with 13 bases separating them. The CDR3 contains 13 residues. Germline V gene sequence: CDR1 LGHNA, CDR2 YNFKEQ.